The present T cell receptor (beta chain) was sequenced within a study of blood T cell repertoires in COVID-19. Study details: In each case, the material was cDNA or gDNA derived from T cells, B-cell-depleted T cells, or PBMCs.

Original processing methods: Amplification with reference gene primers provided the estimates of nucleated cell counts. Libraries were prepared by immunoSEQ multiplex PCR; TCRdb keeps only in-frame clonotypes and omits some of them. Clone size and V and J calls were adopted from that table, with D and trimming inferred from the DNA. The sample contains 200,000 or so clones, roughly nine tenths of which appear only once. This clone is a singleton in its sample. The CDR3 totals 15 residues. CDR1 and CDR2 (germline): LNHDA, SQIVND (reference sequence). V dropped 4 bases and J dropped 1; count of bases not matched to a gene: 2. All enrollees were about 18 to 95 years old and from fewer than 25 US areas. Assignment of participants to cohorts was predicated upon participant-reported clinical history.

The source of this sequence is a middle-aged woman with acute COVID-19. This chain joins TRBV19 and TRBJ2-5, with 11 bases aligning to TRBD2. The source material was PBMCs or T cells enriched from blood (not recorded which). The CDR3: CASSTGLAGQETQYF. In DNA, the CDR3 is TGTGCCAGTAGTACAGGACTAGCGGGCCAAGAGACCCAGTACTTC.